These 27 T cell receptor beta chains originate from one sample sequenced in a study of shared clonotypes between healthy human individuals. The data were produced by immunoSEQ multiplex PCR, yet TCRdb's version contains in-frame clones alone and is incomplete. Here the sample spans a few million clones, 90% to 95% being singletons. Sequencing was carried out using naive CD4+ T cells sorted from blood. Subset: CD45RA+ positively selected. Source of these receptors: a man aged 18 to 30 in good health.

This clone was seen a handful of times. V gene TRBV27 combines with J gene TRBJ2-3; maybe TRBD1 (5 bases). The germline gives CDR1 MNHEY, CDR2 SMNVEV (reference sequence). The V and J ends lost 6 bases and 1 base respectively, with 11 bases between them. The CDR3 extends over 14 amino acids. The CDR3 DNA is TGTGCCAGCAGCATCTGGACACGCACAGATACGCAGTATTTT. This encodes CASSIWTRTDTQYF.

This clone was observed once. The chain is built from TRBV7-2 and TRBJ2-3; TRBD2 matches 8 bases. The CDR3 consists of 18 residues. Trimming cost V 3 bases and J 2 bases; bases outside gene matches: 13. Germline V gives CDR1 SGHTA, CDR2 FQGNSA. The CDR3, as DNA: TGTGCCAGCAGCTTTCCCAGGGAGGGCGGGGGGAACACAGATACGCAGTATTTT. This translates into CASSFPREGGGNTDTQYF.

The chain employs TRBV5-4 and TRBJ2-1; 11 bases agree with TRBD2. The ends lost 0 bases at V and 14 bases at J; junction bases unmatched: 10. Germline CDR1 and CDR2: SGHNT and YYREEE (reference sequence). This CDR3 has 15 residues. The CDR3 nucleotides read TGTGCCAGCAGCTTGGCCACTAGCGGGAGAGCCCAGGAGTTCTTC. Translating gives CASSLATSGRAQEFF.

J is TRBJ1-1 and V is TRBV6-1; 7 nucleotides line up with TRBD1. With V trimmed by 6 bases and J by 3 bases, 4 bases remained unmatched. CDR1 MNHNS and CDR2 SASEGT come from the germline V gene. The CDR3 loop spans 13 amino acids. CDR3 nucleotide sequence: TGTGCCAGCAGGACGGGACAGTACACTGAAGCTTTCTTT. It encodes CASRTGQYTEAFF.

The chain uses TRBV4-1 and TRBJ1-6; a weak D match, TRBD1 (6 bases). Trimming took 0 bases from V and 14 from J, leaving 20 bases between them. Germline values: CDR1 MGHRA, CDR2 YSYEKL. CDR3 size: 16 residues. CDR3 DNA sequence: TGCGCCAGCAGCCAAGATTTGGGAAACAGGGCCGGGACCCTCCACTTT. Protein: CASSQDLGNRAGTLHF.

J is TRBJ2-4 and V is TRBV30, with 9 bases matching TRBD2. This CDR3 is 14 amino acids long. V lost 4 bases to trimming and J lost 5 bases; unmatched junction nucleotides: 6. CDR1 and CDR2 from the germline V gene are GTSNPN and SVGIG (reference sequence). The CDR3 DNA reads as TGTGCCTGGAATAGCGGGAGTTGGCAAAACATTCAGTACTTC. It translates to CAWNSGSWQNIQYF.

The V and J genes are TRBV9 and TRBJ2-4; 8 bases agree with TRBD2. Germline CDR1 and CDR2: SGDLS and YYNGEE. Trimming at V came to 3 bases and at J to 6 bases, leaving 8 bases not matched to a gene. There are 15 residues in the CDR3. The CDR3 nucleotides read TGTGCCAGCAGCGCACAAGCGGGGGCCCCAAACATTCAGTACTTC. It yields the protein CASSAQAGAPNIQYF.

The CDR3 spells CSATRGSEQFF. CDR3 sequence (DNA): TGCAGTGCCACACGGGGGAGTGAGCAGTTCTTC. The V and J genes are TRBV20-1 and TRBJ2-1; a weak D match, TRBD2 (6 bases). CDR1 is DFQATT, CDR2 SNEGSKA, per germline (reference sequence). V shed 6 bases and J shed 9 bases, with 12 bases lying between them. CDR3 length equals 11 residues.

To note about this clone: The sample has other DNA sequences that encode this CDR3 too. The chain recombines TRBV9 with TRBJ1-2, with D hard to call. The CDR3 loop spans 14 amino acids. V lost 0 bases and J lost 1, with 7 bases in between. CDR1 is SGDLS, CDR2 YYNGEE, per germline. CDR3 loop: CASSVGTGNYGYTF. CDR3 nucleotides: TGTGCCAGCAGCGTAGGGACGGGTAACTATGGCTACACCTTC.

This clone was seen a few times. The chain is built from TRBV7-9 and TRBJ2-7; D could derive from TRBD1 or TRBD2 (5 bases each). This CDR3 has 15 residues. V lost 1 base and J lost 2, with 12 bases in between. From germline, CDR1 is SEHNR and CDR2 FQNEAQ (reference sequence). The CDR3 here is CASSLGGEPPYEQYF. CDR3 DNA: TGTGCCAGCAGCTTAGGAGGGGAGCCCCCCTACGAGCAGTACTTC.

This sequence joins TRBV4-3 and TRBJ1-3; TRBD1 matches at 7 bases. This CDR3 region has 15 residues. Germline V gives CDR1 LGHNA, CDR2 YSLEER. Trimming cost V 6 bases and J 0 bases; bases outside gene matches: 5. CDR3: CASSLGQSSGNTIYF. CDR3 nucleotides: TGCGCCAGCAGTCTGGGACAGAGCTCTGGAAACACCATATATTTT.

This chain connects TRBV7-2 to TRBJ2-7; 9 nucleotides align to TRBD1. CDR1 SGHTA and CDR2 FQGNSA come from the germline V gene. J gave up 3 bases and V 3 bases, and 3 bases lay outside the gene matches. This CDR3 is built from 14 residues. The CDR3 DNA follows: TGTGCCAGCAGCTTCGGGACAGGGTACTACGAGCAGTACTTC. It codes for CASSFGTGYYEQYF. Variable domain in full (rest from reference TRBV7-2 and TRBJ2-7): GAGVSQSPSNKVTEKGKDVELRCDPISGHTALYWYRQSLGQGLEFLIYFQGNSAPDKSGLPSDRFSAERTGGSVSTLTIQRTQQEDSAVYLCASSFGTGYYEQYFGPGTRLTVT.

The chain recombines TRBV6-6 with TRBJ1-1; no definite D call. CDR3 length: 13 residues. V was pared by 6 bases and J by 2 bases, with 10 bases between. Germline values: CDR1 MNHNY, CDR2 SVGAGI (reference sequence). The chain's CDR3 is CASSPEHNTEAFF. CDR3 bases: TGTGCCAGCAGCCCCGAACATAACACTGAAGCTTTCTTT.

CDR3 loop: CASSVSSDPYGYTF. The CDR3 DNA reads TGTGCCAGCAGCGTATCTTCAGATCCTTATGGCTACACCTTC. The chain joins TRBV9 to TRBJ1-2; no clear D. The V and J ends lost 1 base and 5 bases respectively, with 12 bases between them. The CDR3 runs 14 residues. Germline V gene sequence: CDR1 SGDLS, CDR2 YYNGEE.

CDR3 sequence reads: CASSLGTGAINTEAFF. The CDR3 nucleotides read TGTGCCAGCAGCTTAGGTACAGGGGCGATTAACACTGAAGCTTTCTTT. The genes are TRBV7-2 and TRBJ1-1, with 7 bases matching TRBD1. Germline V gives CDR1 SGHTA, CDR2 FQGNSA. The junction had 7 bases not matched to a gene; V was cut back by 1 base and J by 2 bases. The CDR3 spans 16 residues.

The rearrangement links TRBV27 to TRBJ1-2; 10 bases line up with TRBD1. The CDR3 runs 15 residues. Germline trimming cut 5 bases from V and 5 bases from J; bases unmatched to any gene: 8. CDR1 is MNHEY, CDR2 SMNVEV, per germline (reference sequence). CDR3 nucleotide sequence: TGTGCCAGCAGTATTCACCAGGACAGGGGGTATGGCTACACCTTC. It is translated as CASSIHQDRGYGYTF.

In its sample, this clone was seen once. The chain couples TRBV5-1 to TRBJ1-1; D gene ambiguous. CDR1 SGHRS and CDR2 YFSETQ come from the germline V gene. The length of the CDR3 is 16 residues. The germline V and J ends were trimmed by 1 base and 3 bases, with 16 bases remaining between them. The CDR3 nucleotides read TGCGCCAGCAGCTTGCAGGCCCCAAGAAGCTACACTGAAGCTTTCTTT. This sequence encodes CASSLQAPRSYTEAFF.

This chain uses TRBV7-9 with TRBJ2-5, with D possibly TRBD1 on 6 matching bases. Trimming took off 5 bases at V and 3 bases at J, with 16 bases between the two ends. The germline CDR1 and CDR2 sequences are SEHNR and FQNEAQ (reference sequence). This CDR3 contains 15 residues. As DNA, the CDR3 is TGTGCCAGCAGCCGCCGGGCAGGGGAAGAAGAGACCCAGTACTTC. Translation gives CASSRRAGEEETQYF.

The rearrangement uses TRBV5-6 and TRBJ1-2, with 8 bases lining up with TRBD1. V lost 1 base and J lost 4; bases outside the gene matches: 6. The CDR3 consists of 15 residues. Germline values: CDR1 SGHDT, CDR2 YYEEEE. Written as DNA, the CDR3 is TGTGCCAGCAGCTTGCGATTGGACAGGGCCTATGGCTACACCTTC. Protein sequence: CASSLRLDRAYGYTF.

The chain links TRBV9 to TRBJ1-2; D is ambiguous. The length of the CDR3 is 14 residues. With 0 bases removed from V and 4 bases from J, the gap between germline ends came to 10 bases. CDR1 and CDR2 (germline): SGDLS, YYNGEE. The CDR3 is CASSVASSAYGYTF. The CDR3 bases are TGTGCCAGCAGCGTAGCATCGTCAGCCTATGGCTACACCTTC.

V usage is TRBV2 and J usage is TRBJ1-3, with 7 nucleotides matching TRBD1. This CDR3 spans 13 amino acids. V lost 9 bases, J lost 8 bases, and 10 bases stayed unmatched. CDR1 and CDR2 (germline): SNHLY, FYNNEI. The CDR3 DNA sequence: TGTGCCAGGGACAGGCTCCGCTCGGACACCATATATTTT. It is translated as CARDRLRSDTIYF.

This sequence joins TRBV19 and TRBJ2-1; no clear D. Germline values: CDR1 LNHDA, CDR2 SQIVND (reference sequence). The CDR3 has 12 amino acids. V lost 6 bases and J lost 10, with 13 bases in between. CDR3 DNA: TGTGCCAGTAGCTCGCCAATGGGGGAGCAGTTCTTC. Translation: CASSSPMGEQFF. The variable domain in full, completed from reference TRBV19 and TRBJ2-1, reads DGGITQSPKYLFRKEGQNVTLSCEQNLNHDAMYWYRQDPGQGLRLIYYSQIVNDFQKGDIAEGYSVSREKKESFPLTVTSAQKNPTAFYLCASSSPMGEQFFGPGTRLTVL.

This clone occurred once. The chain employs TRBV19 and TRBJ2-5, with D perhaps TRBD1 (6 bases). Germline CDR1 is LNHDA and CDR2 is SQIVND (reference sequence). This CDR3 has 14 amino acids. V lost 5 bases and J lost 1, with 11 bases in between. CDR3 residues: CASSFATGQETQYF. The CDR3 bases are TGTGCCAGTAGTTTTGCGACAGGCCAAGAGACCCAGTACTTC.

V gene TRBV7-2 combines with J gene TRBJ1-5, with D possibly being TRBD1 (5 bases). The CDR3 runs to 15 residues. Germline lookup yields CDR1 SGHTA and CDR2 FQGNSA. V shed 0 bases and J shed 5 bases, with 11 bases lying between them. The CDR3 coding sequence is TGTGCCAGCAGCTTAGCGCGGGACGGTCATCAGCCCCAGCATTTT. This gives the protein CASSLARDGHQPQHF.

V gene TRBV11-2 combines with J gene TRBJ1-5; maybe TRBD1 (5 bases). Trimming removed 3 bases at V and 5 bases at J, with 8 bases between. This CDR3 spans 13 amino acids. CDR1 and CDR2 from the germline V gene are SGHAT and FQNNGV. In DNA, the CDR3 is TGTGCCAGCAGCTTGACGACAGATCAGCCCCAGCATTTT. This codes for CASSLTTDQPQHF.

The chain employs TRBV5-1 and TRBJ1-1; D is unclear. CDR1 is SGHRS and CDR2 is YFSETQ in the germline V gene. This CDR3 region has 14 residues. V was cut by 0 bases and J by 6 bases, with 12 bases left in between. CDR3 nucleotides: TGCGCCAGCAGCTTGGGGGGTTCCCCCCCTGAAGCTTTCTTT. Encoded protein: CASSLGGSPPEAFF.

To note about this clone: Additional DNA sequences in this sample encode the identical CDR3. This sequence joins TRBV4-3 and TRBJ2-1; TRBD2 is a possible D gene (6 bases). There are 16 residues in the CDR3. The V gene lost 0 bases and the J gene lost 2 bases, with 11 bases spanning the gap. The germline gives CDR1 LGHNA, CDR2 YSLEER. The CDR3 nucleotides are TGCGCCAGCAGCCAAGATTTGGCGGGGACCTACAATGAGCAGTTCTTC. It is translated as CASSQDLAGTYNEQFF.